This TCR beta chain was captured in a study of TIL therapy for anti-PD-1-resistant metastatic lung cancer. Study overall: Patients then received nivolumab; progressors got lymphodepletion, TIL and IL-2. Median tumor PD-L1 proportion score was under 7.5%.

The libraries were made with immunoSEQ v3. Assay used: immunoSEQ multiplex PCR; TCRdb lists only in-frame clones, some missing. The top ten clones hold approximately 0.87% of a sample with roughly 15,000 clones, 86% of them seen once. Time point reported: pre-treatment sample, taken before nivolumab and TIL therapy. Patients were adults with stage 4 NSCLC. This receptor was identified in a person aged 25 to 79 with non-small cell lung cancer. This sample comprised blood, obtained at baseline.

The CDR3 nucleotides are TGTGCCAGCTCACCACGGGGAGGGACGATCTACGAGCAGTACTTC. Protein sequence: CASSPRGGTIYEQYF. The chain is built from TRBV18 and TRBJ2-7; 7 bases agree with TRBD2. Germline trimming cut 1 base from V and 3 bases from J; bases unmatched to any gene: 6. Per the germline V gene, CDR1 is KGHSH and CDR2 is LQKENI. This CDR3 has 15 amino acids.